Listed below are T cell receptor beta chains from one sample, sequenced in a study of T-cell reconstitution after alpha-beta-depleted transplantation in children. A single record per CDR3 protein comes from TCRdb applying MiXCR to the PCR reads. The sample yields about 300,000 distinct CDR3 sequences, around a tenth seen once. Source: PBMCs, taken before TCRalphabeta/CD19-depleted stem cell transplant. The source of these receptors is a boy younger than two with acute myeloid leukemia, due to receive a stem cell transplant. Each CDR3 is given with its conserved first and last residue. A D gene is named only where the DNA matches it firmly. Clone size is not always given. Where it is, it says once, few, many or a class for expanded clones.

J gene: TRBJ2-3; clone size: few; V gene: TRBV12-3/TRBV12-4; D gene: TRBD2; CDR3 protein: CASSRPGLAGRGGDTQYF; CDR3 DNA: TGTGCCAGCAGCCGACCGGGACTAGCGGGGAGAGGAGGGGATACGCAGTATTTT
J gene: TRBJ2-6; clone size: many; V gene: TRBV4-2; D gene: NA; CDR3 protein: CASSQVGYSGANVLTF; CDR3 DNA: TGTGCCAGCAGCCAAGTTGGATACTCTGGGGCCAACGTCCTGACTTTC
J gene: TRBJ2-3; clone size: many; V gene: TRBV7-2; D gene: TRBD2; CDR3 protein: CASSLAGLAGGLDTQYF; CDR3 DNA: TGTGCCAGCAGCTTAGCGGGACTAGCGGGAGGACTAGATACGCAGTATTTT
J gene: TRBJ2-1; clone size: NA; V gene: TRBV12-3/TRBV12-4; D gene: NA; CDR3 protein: CASSSQFVGRGSYNEQFF; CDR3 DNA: TGTGCCAGCAGTTCCCAATTTGTCGGCAGGGGCTCCTACAATGAGCAGTTCTTC
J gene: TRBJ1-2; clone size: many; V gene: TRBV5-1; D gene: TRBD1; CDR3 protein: CASSLNHRDRDVVYTF; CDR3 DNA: TGCGCCAGCAGCTTAAATCACCGGGACAGGGATGTTGTCTACACCTTC
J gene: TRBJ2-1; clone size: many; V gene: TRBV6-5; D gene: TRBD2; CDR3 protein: CASSYRTSYNEQFF; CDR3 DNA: TGTGCCAGCAGTTACCGGACTAGCTACAATGAGCAGTTCTTC
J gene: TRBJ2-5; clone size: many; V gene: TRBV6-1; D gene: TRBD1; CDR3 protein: CASRPGQGRETQYF; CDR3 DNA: TGTGCCAGCAGGCCGGGACAGGGGCGCGAGACCCAGTACTTC
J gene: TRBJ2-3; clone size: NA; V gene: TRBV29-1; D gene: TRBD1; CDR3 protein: CSVEDRGTDTQYF; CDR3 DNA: TGCAGCGTTGAGGACAGGGGTACAGATACGCAGTATTTT
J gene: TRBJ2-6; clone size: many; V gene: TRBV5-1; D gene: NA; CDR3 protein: CASSLDGSSGANVLTF; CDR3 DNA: TGCGCCAGCAGCTTGGACGGCAGCTCTGGGGCCAACGTCCTGACTTTC
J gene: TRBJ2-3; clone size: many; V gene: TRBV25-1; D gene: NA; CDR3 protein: CASSEWEVETDTQYF; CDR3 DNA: TGTGCCAGCAGTGAATGGGAGGTGGAAACAGATACGCAGTATTTT
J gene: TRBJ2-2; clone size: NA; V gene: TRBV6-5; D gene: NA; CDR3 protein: CASSYKGSNTGELFF; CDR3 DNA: TGTGCCAGCAGTTATAAGGGGTCGAACACCGGGGAGCTGTTTTTT
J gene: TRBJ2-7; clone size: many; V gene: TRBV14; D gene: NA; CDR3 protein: CASSQVGHSYEQYF; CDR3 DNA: TGTGCCAGCAGCCAAGTGGGCCACTCCTACGAGCAGTACTTC
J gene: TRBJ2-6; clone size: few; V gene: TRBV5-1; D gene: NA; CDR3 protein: CASSLDSPGTGANVLTF; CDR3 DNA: TGCGCCAGCAGCTTAGACAGCCCAGGAACTGGGGCCAACGTCCTGACTTTC
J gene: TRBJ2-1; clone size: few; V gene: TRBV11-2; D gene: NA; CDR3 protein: CASSQEGAWAYNEQFF; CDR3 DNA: TGTGCCAGCAGCCAAGAAGGGGCCTGGGCCTACAATGAGCAGTTCTTC
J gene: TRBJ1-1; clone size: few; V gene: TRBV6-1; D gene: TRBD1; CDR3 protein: CASTQVEGGQGKSGAFF; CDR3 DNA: TGTGCCAGCACCCAGGTTGAGGGCGGACAGGGAAAAAGTGGAGCTTTCTTT
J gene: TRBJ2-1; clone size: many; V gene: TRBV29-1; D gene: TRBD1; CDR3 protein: CSGPGTGVDEQFF; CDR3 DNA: TGCAGCGGGCCCGGGACAGGGGTTGATGAGCAGTTCTTC
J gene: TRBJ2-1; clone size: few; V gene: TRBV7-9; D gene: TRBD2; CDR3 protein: CASSSSRSGGFNEQFF; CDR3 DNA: TGTGCCAGCAGCTCCTCCCGGAGCGGGGGTTTCAATGAGCAGTTCTTC
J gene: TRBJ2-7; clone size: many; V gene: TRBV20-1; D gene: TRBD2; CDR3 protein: CSARPSGSGGAYEQYF; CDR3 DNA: TGCAGTGCTAGGCCCAGTGGTAGCGGGGGGGCCTACGAGCAGTACTTC
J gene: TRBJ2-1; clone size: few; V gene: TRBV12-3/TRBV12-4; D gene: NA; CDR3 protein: CASSLAQALPYNEQFF; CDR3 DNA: TGTGCCAGCAGTTTAGCCCAAGCGCTACCCTACAATGAGCAGTTCTTC
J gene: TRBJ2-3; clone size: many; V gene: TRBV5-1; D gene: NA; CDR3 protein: CASSLGGRPTDTQYF; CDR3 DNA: TGCGCCAGCAGCTTGGGAGGACGTCCCACAGATACGCAGTATTTT
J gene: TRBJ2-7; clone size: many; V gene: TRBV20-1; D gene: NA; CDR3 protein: CSGAGGLAAAGQYF; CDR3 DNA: TGCAGTGGGGCCGGGGGACTCGCGGCCGCTGGGCAGTACTTC
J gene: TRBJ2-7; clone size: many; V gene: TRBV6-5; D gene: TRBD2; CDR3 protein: CASGLTSGNYEQYF; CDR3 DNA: TGTGCCAGCGGATTGACTAGCGGAAACTACGAGCAGTACTTC
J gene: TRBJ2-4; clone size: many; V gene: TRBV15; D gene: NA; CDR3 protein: CATSRAGDLAKNIQYF; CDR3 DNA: TGTGCCACCAGCAGAGCAGGCGATTTAGCCAAAAACATTCAGTACTTC
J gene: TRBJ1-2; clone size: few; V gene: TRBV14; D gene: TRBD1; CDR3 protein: CASSRSGTGLYGYTF; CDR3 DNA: TGTGCCAGCAGCCGGTCCGGGACAGGGCTCTATGGCTACACCTTC
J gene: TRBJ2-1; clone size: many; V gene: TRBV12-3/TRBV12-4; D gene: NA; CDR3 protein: CASSLRGNYNEQFF; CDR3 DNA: TGTGCCAGCAGTTTGAGGGGTAATTACAATGAGCAGTTCTTC
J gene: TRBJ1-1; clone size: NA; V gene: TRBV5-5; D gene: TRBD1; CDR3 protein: CASSLTGGSGTEAFF; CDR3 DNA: TGTGCCAGCAGCTTGACAGGGGGCTCAGGCACTGAAGCTTTCTTT
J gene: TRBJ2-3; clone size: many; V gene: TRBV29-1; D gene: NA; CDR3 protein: CSVEDLASDSTDTQYF; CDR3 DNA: TGCAGCGTTGAAGATCTGGCTAGCGATAGCACAGATACGCAGTATTTT
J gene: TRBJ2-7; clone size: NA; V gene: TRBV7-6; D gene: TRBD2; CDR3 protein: CASSLAPGLGSEQYF; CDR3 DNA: TGTGCCAGCAGCTTAGCGCCGGGACTAGGGTCGGAGCAGTACTTC
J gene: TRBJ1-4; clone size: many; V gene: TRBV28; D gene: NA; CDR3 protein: CASSLDQHTTNEKLFF; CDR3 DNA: TGTGCCAGCAGTTTAGACCAGCACACAACTAATGAAAAACTGTTTTTT